This TCR beta chain originates from a study of blood T cells in healthy people across ages. For the second PCR, which ran for roughly 7 to 11 cycles, a sample-barcoded 5' primer and a J-beta primer mix were used. A single record per CDR3 protein comes from TCRdb applying MiXCR to the 5' RACE reads. The table shows 1.5 million to 2 million distinct CDR3 sequences, with about 31% occurring only once. This CDR3 spans 14 amino acids. Many counts were recorded for this clonotype. The junction does not match germline at one end; this may be a read error. This receptor was taken from a woman in her twenties or thirties in good health. The V gene is TRBV12-3 or TRBV12-4, the J gene TRBJ1-2; 7 bases align to TRBD1. Sample: blood. This CDR3 is CASSLGDRVYGYTF. The CDR3 DNA sequence: TGTGCCAGCAGCTTAGGAGACAGGGTATATGGCTACACCTTC.